This T cell receptor (beta chain) came from a study of blood T cell repertoires in COVID-19 (dated by TCRdb to about 2020). Study-level background: The collaborator samples originated in the United States, Italy and Spain and spanned the acute and convalescent phases of COVID-19. Where available, HLA class I and class II types were obtained from metadata supplied by the sample provider rather than from assay-based typing. Subjects who had been exposed to COVID-19, were actively infected with it, or had recovered from it provided the deeply sampled blood TCRbeta repertoires that made up the dataset. The prospective study material was composed of cDNA or gDNA derived from T cells, B-cell-depleted T cells, or PBMCs. The samples were drawn from the first 160 participants of the ongoing ImmuneRACE study and from some 1,300 subjects provided by 6 global collaborators. The repertoires were released in a freely available public database intended as a resource for research on the immune response to SARS-CoV-2. The sample metadata nearly always contained a de-identified subject ID, COVID-19 status, age in years and sex. Findings and caveats that apply to the study as a whole: How much clinical and demographic metadata was included differed by source and by participant, and the metadata was provided uncurated.

TCRbeta CDR3 regions were amplified from genomic DNA by means of the immunoSEQ Assay, a bias-controlled multiplex PCR. Per the authors' processing: The number of nucleated cells in each sample was estimated from the amplification of reference gene primers within the assay. To quantify the absolute abundance of each unique TCRbeta CDR3 rearrangement, sequence reads were collapsed and filtered. For each sample, productive Simpson clonality was calculated as the square root of Simpson's diversity index over productive rearrangements. TCRdb carries this immuneACCESS record with in-frame sequences only. Its versions omit some clonotypes, under half of them owing to an unresolved V gene in the studies checked, with the rest unexplained. D and trimming come from the DNA, and the V and J calls and clone size come from that table. Across this sample there are 150,000 to 200,000 clones, with over 75% seen only once. Around 3% of the sample comes from the top ten.

Collaborating institutions collected whole blood in K2EDTA tubes following their own protocols. For TCRbeta analysis, collaborator samples were shipped as frozen whole blood, as isolated PBMCs, or as DNA extracted from either sample type. In its sample, this clone was seen once. No cognate antigen has been identified for it. Per-base quality was not reported, and no clone a single base away is much larger than it. This receptor was identified in a man in his 70s with acute or convalescent COVID-19. The sample taken for sequencing was peripheral blood.

The bases read TGTGCCAGCAGGAGAATGGCAGGGGTAACTAATGAAAAACTGTTTTTT. Translated, it reads CASRRMAGVTNEKLFF. The chain links TRBV6-4 with TRBJ1-4, and the D gene may be TRBD1, 6 bases matching. There are 16 amino acids in the CDR3, from cysteine to phenylalanine inclusive. Only the CDR3 portion is preserved as DNA: 48 bases, with reading frame beginning at the first base. The germline V gene supplies CDR1 MRHNA and CDR2 SNTAGT. A distance of 15 bases separates the germline ends of V and J, which lose 6 bases and 1 base respectively.